These 22 T cell receptor beta chains share one sample of origin, sequenced in a study of beta chain features in type 1 diabetes. Study findings and constraints: Moderate but significant shortening of TCRB CDR3s was recorded in all four CD4+ subsets from Type 1 diabetes patients.

The sequenced template was cDNA made from the entire isolated RNA. The data were produced by immunoSEQ multiplex PCR, yet TCRdb's version contains in-frame clones alone and is incomplete. The repertoire holds 300,000 to 350,000 clones, with roughly 13% as singletons. Which antigens these TCRs recognize remains unknown. The sequenced material came from naive CD4+ T cells from blood. The origin of the receptors is a woman between 18 and 30 years old with type 1 diabetes.

This clone appeared a few times. The chain couples TRBV7-9 to TRBJ2-7, with 8 nucleotides matching TRBD1. The V gene's germline CDR1 is SEHNR and CDR2 FQNEAQ (reference sequence). The CDR3 runs to 14 residues. The V gene end was trimmed by 3 bases and the J gene end by 2 bases; junction bases not matched to a gene: 3. Here the CDR3 reads CASSLGQATYEQYF. For the CDR3, the DNA is TGTGCCAGCAGCTTGGGACAGGCGACCTACGAGCAGTACTTC.

The chain recombines TRBV5-4 with TRBJ2-5, with D possibly TRBD1 on 6 matching bases. Trimming took off 2 bases at V and 3 bases at J, with 11 bases between the two ends. There are 14 residues in the CDR3. Germline V gene lookup returns CDR1 SGHNT and CDR2 YYREEE (reference sequence). The CDR3 DNA is TGTGCCAGCAGCTTTCACCCAGGGGAAGAGACCCAGTACTTC. Protein product: CASSFHPGEETQYF. The full variable domain, completed using reference TRBV5-4 and TRBJ2-5, is ETGVTQSPTHLIKTRGQQVTLRCSSQSGHNTVSWYQQALGQGPQFIFQYYREEENGRGNFPPRFSGLQFPNYSSELNVNALELDDSALYLCASSFHPGEETQYFGPGTRLLVL.

This chain uses TRBV7-8 with TRBJ1-5, with 7 bases that match TRBD1. This CDR3 is built from 14 residues. From germline, CDR1 is SGHVS and CDR2 FQNEAQ. Trimming took 5 bases from V and 6 from J; bases not matched to a gene: 7. The CDR3 nucleotides are TGTGCCAGCAGCCCAATCAGGGACAGTCAGCCCCAGCATTTT. This gives the protein CASSPIRDSQPQHF. Together with reference TRBV7-8 and TRBJ1-5, the CDR3 gives the full variable domain: GAGVSQSPRYKVAKRGQDVALRCDPISGHVSLFWYQQALGQGPEFLTYFQNEAQLDKSGLPSDRFFAERPEGSVSTLKIQRTQQEDSAVYLCASSPIRDSQPQHFGDGTRLSIL.

The chain has TRBV29-1 and TRBJ1-1; D gene ambiguous. The CDR3 runs 13 residues. Trimming removed 4 bases at V and 0 bases at J, with 9 bases between. CDR1 is SQVTM and CDR2 is ANQGSEA in the germline V gene. The CDR3 loop reads CSVVSVLNTEAFF. The CDR3 DNA reads as TGCAGCGTTGTTTCGGTCTTGAACACTGAAGCTTTCTTT. The complete variable domain, with remaining parts taken from reference TRBV29-1 and TRBJ1-1, reads SAVISQKPSRDICQRGTSLTIQCQVDSQVTMMFWYRQQPGQSLTLIATANQGSEATYESGFVIDKFPISRPNLTFSTLTVSNMSPEDSSIYLCSVVSVLNTEAFFGQGTRLTVV.

CDR3 sequence: CASRRTSGRETQYF. CDR3 nucleotides: TGTGCCAGCAGACGGACTAGCGGGAGGGAGACCCAGTACTTC. V is TRBV2 and J is TRBJ2-5; TRBD2 matches 14 bases. The J segment lost 5 bases and the V segment lost 6 bases, leaving 2 bases of the junction unmatched. The CDR3 consists of 14 residues. Germline CDR1 and CDR2: SNHLY and FYNNEI.

In the case of this clone: Other DNA sequences within the sample encode an identical CDR3. The CDR3 loop reads CASSPLYSNQPQHF. The CDR3 nucleotides read TGTGCCAGCTCACCACTCTATAGCAATCAGCCCCAGCATTTT. This chain joins TRBV18 and TRBJ1-5; D not certain. Per the germline V gene, CDR1 is KGHSH and CDR2 is LQKENI. V was trimmed by 1 base and J by 0 bases, leaving 4 bases between them. The CDR3 sequence is 14 residues long.

The chain is built from TRBV7-2 and TRBJ2-1, with 11 bases fitting TRBD2. CDR3 length: 16 amino acids. With 0 bases clipped from V and 8 bases from J, the junction kept 6 bases outside the gene matches. Germline V CDR1 and CDR2: SGHTA, FQGNSA. DNA for the CDR3: TGTGCCAGCAGCTTAGCTAGCGGGAGGGGTAGGGATGAGCAGTTCTTC. This sequence encodes CASSLASGRGRDEQFF.

V usage is TRBV29-1 and J usage is TRBJ2-1; 7 bases map to TRBD1. The germline CDR1 and CDR2 sequences are SQVTM and ANQGSEA. The V gene end was trimmed by 7 bases and the J gene end by 0 bases; junction bases not matched to a gene: 3. The CDR3 totals 13 residues. CDR3 amino acids: CSAGTVSYNEQFF. The CDR3 coding sequence is TGCAGCGCCGGGACAGTCTCCTACAATGAGCAGTTCTTC.

This chain uses TRBV7-8 with TRBJ2-3; a weak D match, TRBD2 (6 bases). The germline CDR1 and CDR2 sequences are SGHVS and FQNEAQ. The CDR3 length is 15 residues. Trimming stripped 0 bases from V and 0 bases from J, with 7 bases between. Here the CDR3 DNA reads TGTGCCAGCAGCTTAGCGCGGGGAAGCACAGATACGCAGTATTTT. Translating gives CASSLARGSTDTQYF.

CDR3 in DNA: TGTGCCACCGGCCGGGAACTAAGCAATCAGCCCCAGCATTTT. As protein: CATGRELSNQPQHF. The chain combines TRBV2 with TRBJ1-5; D gene uncertain. V shed 10 bases and J shed 1 base, with 14 bases lying between them. From germline, CDR1 is SNHLY and CDR2 FYNNEI. The CDR3 sequence is 14 residues long.

V is TRBV16 and J is TRBJ2-1; 9 bases are shared with TRBD2. With 4 bases clipped from V and 4 bases from J, the junction kept 11 bases outside the gene matches. The CDR3 covers 17 residues. Germline CDR1 KGHSY, CDR2 FQNENV. The chain's CDR3 is CASSPFSRTSVYNEQFF. CDR3 sequence (DNA): TGTGCCAGCAGCCCCTTTTCCAGGACTAGCGTGTACAATGAGCAGTTCTTC.

This rearrangement joins TRBV6-6 to TRBJ2-7, with 7 bases that match TRBD2. Germline V gene sequence: CDR1 MNHNY, CDR2 SVGAGI (reference sequence). The CDR3 contains 13 residues. V shed 6 bases and J 7 bases; nucleotides not matched to a gene: 9. The chain's CDR3 is CASRRWGGLEQYV. For the CDR3, the DNA is TGTGCCAGCAGAAGATGGGGGGGATTGGAGCAGTACGTC.

This clone has a handful of counts. V is TRBV27 and J is TRBJ1-5, with 8 bases aligning to TRBD1. The germline V gene has CDR1 MNHEY and CDR2 SMNVEV (reference sequence). Trimming at V came to 3 bases and at J to 5 bases, leaving 15 bases not matched to a gene. The CDR3 covers 18 residues. CDR3 sequence reads: CASSFRGGRQGYYQPQHF. In DNA, the CDR3 is TGTGCCAGCAGTTTCCGGGGAGGCCGACAGGGGTACTATCAGCCCCAGCATTTT.

Only a few counts were recorded for this clone. The chain couples TRBV25-1 to TRBJ2-1; 7 nucleotides align to TRBD1. Germline CDR1 reads MGHDK; CDR2 reads SYGVNS. Trimming cost V 4 bases and J 4 bases; bases outside gene matches: 1. CDR3 length: 13 residues. In DNA form, the CDR3 reads TGTGCCAGCAGTGGACAGGGTTACAATGAGCAGTTCTTC. It specifies CASSGQGYNEQFF.

This chain links TRBV7-8 with TRBJ2-1, with TRBD2 identical over 8 bases. This CDR3 is 19 amino acids long. After removal of 2 bases from V and 2 bases from J, the junction contained 14 bases not matched to a gene. Germline values: CDR1 SGHVS, CDR2 FQNEAQ. As DNA, the CDR3 is TGTGCCAGCAGCTTATCCAGACTAGCGCATTATAAAACCTACAATGAGCAGTTCTTC. Protein: CASSLSRLAHYKTYNEQFF.

J is TRBJ2-5 and V is TRBV19; 10 bases match TRBD2. In germline, CDR1 is LNHDA, CDR2 SQIVND (reference sequence). This CDR3 is 16 amino acids long. V was pared by 5 bases and J by 0 bases, with 6 bases of the junction left unmatched. The CDR3 sequence: CASSPTSGTYQETQYF. As DNA, the CDR3 is TGTGCCAGTAGTCCTACTAGCGGGACGTACCAAGAGACCCAGTACTTC.

The chain recombines TRBV5-4 with TRBJ2-3, with D perhaps TRBD1 (6 bases). Germline V gene lookup returns CDR1 SGHNT and CDR2 YYREEE (reference sequence). Trimming shortened V by 4 bases and J by 3 bases, and 12 bases separated the two germline ends. The CDR3 is 14 amino acids. This CDR3 is CASSPSQGTDTQYF. The CDR3 DNA sequence: TGTGCCAGCAGCCCCTCCCAGGGGACAGATACGCAGTATTTT. Combining the CDR3 with reference TRBV5-4 and TRBJ2-3 gives the whole variable domain ETGVTQSPTHLIKTRGQQVTLRCSSQSGHNTVSWYQQALGQGPQFIFQYYREEENGRGNFPPRFSGLQFPNYSSELNVNALELDDSALYLCASSPSQGTDTQYFGPGTRLTVL.

This clone was observed a few times. This sequence joins TRBV11-2 and TRBJ2-1; 7 bases fit TRBD1. The CDR3 has 16 amino acids. Germline V CDR1 and CDR2: SGHAT, FQNNGV. V lost 1 base to trimming and J lost 0 bases; unmatched junction nucleotides: 3. The CDR3 DNA reads as TGTGCCAGCAGCTTAGTGTCAGGGGGCTCCTACAATGAGCAGTTCTTC. Amino acids: CASSLVSGGSYNEQFF.

This clone turned up a few times. The chain carries TRBV28 and TRBJ1-2, with 7 bases fitting TRBD1. Germline CDR1 reads MDHEN; CDR2 reads SYDVKM. Germline trimming cut 4 bases from V and 0 bases from J; bases unmatched to any gene: 5. The CDR3 is made up of 15 amino acids. The CDR3 region has the DNA TGTGCCAGCAGTTCAGCCGGGACAGCTAACTATGGCTACACCTTC. It yields the protein CASSSAGTANYGYTF.

The rearrangement links TRBV28 to TRBJ1-2, with 8 bases identical to TRBD1. From germline, CDR1 is MDHEN and CDR2 SYDVKM. V dropped 3 bases and J dropped 4; count of bases not matched to a gene: 13. This CDR3 spans 17 amino acids. CDR3 amino acids: CASSFKQGARFGYGYTF. In DNA form, the CDR3 reads TGTGCCAGCAGTTTTAAGCAGGGGGCGCGATTTGGCTATGGCTACACCTTC.

This clone was counted between two and nine times. The chain is built from TRBV20-1 and TRBJ2-1, with a weak D call TRBD2 (5 bases). The V end lost 6 bases, the J end lost 8 bases, and 11 bases lay between the germline ends. The CDR3 has 11 residues. Germline loops: CDR1 DFQATT, CDR2 SNEGSKA (reference sequence). As DNA, the CDR3 is TGCAGTGCCAGTACGAGGGATGAGCAGTTCTTC. It is translated as CSASTRDEQFF.

The chain uses TRBV27 and TRBJ1-4, with unresolved D. There are 15 residues in the CDR3. Germline values: CDR1 MNHEY, CDR2 SMNVEV (reference sequence). Trimming stripped 6 bases from V and 0 bases from J, with 11 bases between. The CDR3 bases are TGTGCCAGCAGCCGAACAGACGCAACTAATGAAAAACTGTTTTTT. Residues: CASSRTDATNEKLFF.